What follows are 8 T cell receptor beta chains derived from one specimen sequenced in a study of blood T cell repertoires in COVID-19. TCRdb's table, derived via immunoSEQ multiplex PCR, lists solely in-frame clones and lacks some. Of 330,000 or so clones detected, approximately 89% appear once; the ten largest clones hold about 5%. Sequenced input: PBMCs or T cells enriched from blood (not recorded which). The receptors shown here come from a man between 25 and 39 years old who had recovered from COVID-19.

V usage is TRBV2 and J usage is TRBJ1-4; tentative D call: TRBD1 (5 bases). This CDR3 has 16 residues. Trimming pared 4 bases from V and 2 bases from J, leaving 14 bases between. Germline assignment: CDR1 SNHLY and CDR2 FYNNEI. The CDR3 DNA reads TGTGCCAGCAGTGTTGGCGGGGAGGGGACTAATGAAAAACTGTTTTTT. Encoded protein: CASSVGGEGTNEKLFF.

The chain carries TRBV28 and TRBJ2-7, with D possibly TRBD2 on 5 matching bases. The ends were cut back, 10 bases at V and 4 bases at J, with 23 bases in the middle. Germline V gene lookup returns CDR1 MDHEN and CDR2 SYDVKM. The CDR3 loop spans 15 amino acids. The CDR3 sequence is CATNPAYRGLYEQYF. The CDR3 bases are TGTGCCACCAACCCGGCCTACCGGGGATTGTACGAGCAGTACTTC.

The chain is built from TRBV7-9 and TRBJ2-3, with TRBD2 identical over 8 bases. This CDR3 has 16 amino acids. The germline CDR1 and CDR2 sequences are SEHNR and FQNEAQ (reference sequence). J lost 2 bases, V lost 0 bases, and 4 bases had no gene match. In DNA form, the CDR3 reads TGTGCCAGCAGCTTAGCCGGCGGGGGGCCCACAGATACGCAGTATTTT. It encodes CASSLAGGGPTDTQYF.

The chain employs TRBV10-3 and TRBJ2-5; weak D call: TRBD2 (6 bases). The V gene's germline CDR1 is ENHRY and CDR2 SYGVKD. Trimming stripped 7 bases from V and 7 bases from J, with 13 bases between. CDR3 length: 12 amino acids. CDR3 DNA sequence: TGTGCCATCAAGATGACCGGGGGGACCCAGTACTTC. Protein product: CAIKMTGGTQYF.

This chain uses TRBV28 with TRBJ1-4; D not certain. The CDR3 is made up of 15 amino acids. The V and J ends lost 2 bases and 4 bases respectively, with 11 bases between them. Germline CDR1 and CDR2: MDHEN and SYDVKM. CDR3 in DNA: TGTGCCAGCAGTTTAGTGAGGGCAGATAATGAAAAACTGTTTTTT. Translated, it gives CASSLVRADNEKLFF.

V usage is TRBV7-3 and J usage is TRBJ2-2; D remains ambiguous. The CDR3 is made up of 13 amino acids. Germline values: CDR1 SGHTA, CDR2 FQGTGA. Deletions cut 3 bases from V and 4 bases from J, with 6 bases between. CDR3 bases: TGTGCCAGCAGCTTCCAAGCCACCGGGGAGCTGTTTTTT. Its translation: CASSFQATGELFF.

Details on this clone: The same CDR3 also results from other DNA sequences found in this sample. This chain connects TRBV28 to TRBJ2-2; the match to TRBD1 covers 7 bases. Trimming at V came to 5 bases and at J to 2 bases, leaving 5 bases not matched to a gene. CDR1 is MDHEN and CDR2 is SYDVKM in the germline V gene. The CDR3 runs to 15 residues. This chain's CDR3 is CASSLGQTNTGELFF. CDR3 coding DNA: TGTGCCAGCAGTCTGGGACAGACAAACACCGGGGAGCTGTTTTTT.

The CDR3 is CASSPARLKNIQYF. For the CDR3, the DNA is TGTGCCAGCAGTCCGGCCAGGTTGAAAAACATTCAGTACTTC. The chain carries TRBV2 and TRBJ2-4, with no clear D. Per the germline V gene, CDR1 is SNHLY and CDR2 is FYNNEI. The CDR3 totals 14 residues. V lost 5 bases to trimming and J lost 4 bases, with 12 bases between them.